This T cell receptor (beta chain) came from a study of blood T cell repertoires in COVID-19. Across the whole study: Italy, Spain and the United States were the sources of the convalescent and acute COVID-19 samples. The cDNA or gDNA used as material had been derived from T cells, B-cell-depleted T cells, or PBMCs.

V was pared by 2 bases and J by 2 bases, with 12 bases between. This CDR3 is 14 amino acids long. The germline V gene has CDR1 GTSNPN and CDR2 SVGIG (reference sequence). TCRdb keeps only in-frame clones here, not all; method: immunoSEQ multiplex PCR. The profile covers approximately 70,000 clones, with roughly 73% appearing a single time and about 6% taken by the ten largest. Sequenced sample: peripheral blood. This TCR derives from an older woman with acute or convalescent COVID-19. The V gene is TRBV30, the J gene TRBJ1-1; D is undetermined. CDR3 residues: CAWSNPPENTEAFF. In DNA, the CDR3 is TGTGCCTGGAGTAATCCCCCAGAAAACACTGAAGCTTTCTTT. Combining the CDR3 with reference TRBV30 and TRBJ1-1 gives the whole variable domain SQTIHQWPATLVQPVGSPLSLECTVEGTSNPNLYWYRQAAGRGLQLLFYSVGIGQISSEVPQNLSASRPQDRQFILSSKKLLLSDSGFYLCAWSNPPENTEAFFGQGTRLTVV.